These 23 T cell receptor beta chains came from one sample sequenced in a study of blood T cell repertoires in COVID-19. Sequencing used immunoSEQ multiplex PCR; TCRdb keeps in-frame clones, though not all of them. Seen here are 150,000 to 200,000 clones, about 88% observed once, and the top ten hold 1% to 1.5%. The sample was PBMCs or T cells enriched from blood (not recorded which). The receptors were gathered from a human donor with acute COVID-19. The donor label of this sample is uncertain.

This rearrangement joins TRBV18 to TRBJ2-6; 9 bases match TRBD1. Germline V lookup: CDR1 KGHSH, CDR2 LQKENI. The CDR3 covers 18 residues. V trimming: 0 bases; J trimming: 2 bases; junction bases outside the gene matches: 5. CDR3 amino acids: CASSPPGQGSPGANVLTF. DNA for the CDR3: TGTGCCAGCTCACCACCGGGACAGGGCTCCCCTGGGGCCAACGTCCTGACTTTC. The full variable domain, with the rest looked up from reference TRBV18 and TRBJ2-6, is NAGVMQNPRHLVRRRGQEARLRCSPMKGHSHVYWYRQLPEEGLKFMVYLQKENIIDESGMPKERFSAEFPKEGPSILRIQQVVRGDSAAYFCASSPPGQGSPGANVLTFGAGSRLTVL.

V usage is TRBV19 and J usage is TRBJ1-2; 10 bases map to TRBD1. With 6 bases clipped from V and 6 bases from J, the junction kept 4 bases outside the gene matches. Germline CDR1 reads LNHDA; CDR2 reads SQIVND (reference sequence). The CDR3 runs 13 residues. The CDR3 nucleotides are TGTGCCAGTAGGACAGGGGGCGCAGATGGCTACACCTTC. It translates to CASRTGGADGYTF.

This chain links TRBV7-8 with TRBJ1-1, with D tentatively TRBD1 (6 bases). Trimming removed 5 bases from V and 0 bases from J, with 19 bases in between. This CDR3 contains 17 residues. CDR1 is SGHVS, CDR2 FQNEAQ, per germline. This CDR3 is CASSPNTGYPMNTEAFF. The DNA of the CDR3 is TGTGCCAGCAGCCCGAACACAGGGTATCCGATGAACACTGAAGCTTTCTTT.

This sequence joins TRBV21-1 and TRBJ2-1; TRBD1, the table's D call, lacks a check against the DNA. TRBV21-1 is classified as a pseudogene. The CDR3 runs to 15 residues. CDR3 in amino acids: CASLNPDSSYNEQFF. The CDR3, as DNA: TGTGCCAGCCTAAACCCGGACAGTTCCTACAATGAGCAGTTCTTC.

V and J are TRBV29-1 and TRBJ2-3; unclear D gene. V was trimmed by 3 bases and J by 2 bases, leaving 12 bases between them. The CDR3 extends over 14 amino acids. Germline assignment: CDR1 SQVTM and CDR2 ANQGSEA. The CDR3 nucleotides are TGCAGCGTTGAGGCGGTCCCCCACACAGATACGCAGTATTTT. Translation gives CSVEAVPHTDTQYF.

The chain combines TRBV30 with TRBJ2-7; D is unresolved. V lost 2 bases to trimming and J lost 3 bases, with 17 bases between them. The CDR3 is 15 residues long. CDR1 GTSNPN and CDR2 SVGIG come from the germline V gene (reference sequence). CDR3 bases: TGTGCCTGGAGTCCCTCCCCCGACACCCGCTACGAGCAGTACTTC. Protein product: CAWSPSPDTRYEQYF. Variable domain in full (rest from reference TRBV30 and TRBJ2-7): SQTIHQWPATLVQPVGSPLSLECTVEGTSNPNLYWYRQAAGRGLQLLFYSVGIGQISSEVPQNLSASRPQDRQFILSSKKLLLSDSGFYLCAWSPSPDTRYEQYFGPGTRLTVT.

This chain uses TRBV5-1 with TRBJ2-2; D is perhaps TRBD2 (7 bases). The CDR3 extends over 15 amino acids. Germline CDR1 and CDR2: SGHRS and YFSETQ. Trimming shortened V by 2 bases and J by 4 bases, and 12 bases separated the two germline ends. The CDR3 bases are TGCGCCAGCAGCTTAAGGGGGGGCGCCACCGGGGAGCTGTTTTTT. Encoded protein: CASSLRGGATGELFF.

The rearrangement joins TRBV12-5 to TRBJ2-2; the D is unclear. The CDR3 contains 16 residues. V shed 2 bases and J shed 3 bases, with 13 bases lying between them. CDR1 LGHNT and CDR2 FRNRAP come from the germline V gene. The CDR3 coding sequence is TGTGCTAGTGGTTTGTCCGGGTCTGTCTACACCGGGGAGCTGTTTTTT. It specifies CASGLSGSVYTGELFF.

The rearrangement joins TRBV6-5 to TRBJ2-3, with D perhaps matching TRBD2 (5 bases). Germline CDR1 and CDR2: MNHEY and SVGAGI. V lost 10 bases and J lost 4, with 18 bases in between. CDR3 length equals 14 residues. The CDR3 nucleotides read TGTGCCACCCAATCGCACTACGGGGCAGATACGCAGTATTTT. It translates to CATQSHYGADTQYF.

This clone was counted between two and nine times. The chain combines TRBV15 with TRBJ2-7; possibly TRBD1 for D (5 bases). The germline V and J ends were trimmed by 0 bases and 0 bases, with 15 bases remaining between them. Germline CDR1 reads LNHNV; CDR2 reads YYDKDF (reference sequence). The CDR3 is 17 amino acids. In nucleotides, the CDR3 is TGTGCCACCAGCAGAGAGGGGCCGTCCTTTTACTCCTACGAGCAGTACTTC. This translates into CATSREGPSFYSYEQYF. The variable domain in full, completed from reference TRBV15 and TRBJ2-7, reads DAMVIQNPRYQVTQFGKPVTLSCSQTLNHNVMYWYQQKSSQAPKLLFHYYDKDFNNEADTPDNFQSRRPNTSFCFLDIRSPGLGDTAMYLCATSREGPSFYSYEQYFGPGTRLTVT.

The chain has TRBV18 and TRBJ1-1; 7 nucleotides agree with TRBD1. CDR1 and CDR2 from the germline V gene are KGHSH and LQKENI. This CDR3 has 15 residues. Trimming cost V 3 bases and J 3 bases; bases outside gene matches: 7. CDR3 DNA: TGTGCCAGCTCACCCCCCACAGGGGTGGACACTGAAGCTTTCTTT. Amino acid sequence: CASSPPTGVDTEAFF.

V gene TRBV6-2 or TRBV6-3 combines with J gene TRBJ1-5, with D maybe TRBD1 (5 bases). The CDR3 is 14 amino acids. V lost 2 bases and J lost 7, with 12 bases in between. CDR1 is MNHEY and CDR2 is SVGEGT in the germline V gene. The CDR3 protein is CASSYGAGPQPQHF. The CDR3 DNA is TGTGCCAGCAGTTACGGGGCAGGGCCGCAGCCCCAGCATTTT.

This chain links TRBV6-5 with TRBJ2-1; 9 positions match TRBD1. V gave up 8 bases and J gave up 10 bases; unmatched junction bases: 9. The CDR3 loop spans 13 amino acids. The germline V gene has CDR1 MNHEY and CDR2 SVGAGI. The CDR3 sequence is CASSRQGGREQFF. The CDR3 region has the DNA TGTGCCAGCTCCCGACAGGGGGGTAGGGAGCAGTTCTTC.

J is TRBJ1-2 and V is TRBV7-9; D unclear. This CDR3 comprises 12 residues. Germline V gene lookup returns CDR1 SEHNR and CDR2 FQNEAQ (reference sequence). V was trimmed by 3 bases and J by 8 bases, leaving 10 bases between them. CDR3 bases: TGTGCCAGCAGCTTGGCCGTACACGGCTACACCTTC. Amino acid sequence: CASSLAVHGYTF.

The sample holds a few counts of this clone. The gene calls are TRBV5-6 and TRBJ2-5; D possibly corresponds to TRBD1 (6 bases). V was pared by 7 bases and J by 4 bases, with 14 bases between. Germline CDR1 is SGHDT and CDR2 is YYEEEE. The CDR3 runs 13 residues. CDR3 sequence (DNA): TGTGCCAGCTCATCTAAGGGGGTAGAGACCCAGTACTTC. Its translation is CASSSKGVETQYF.

Here the CDR3 reads CNTGEEGGYTF. CDR3 nucleotide sequence: TGCAACACAGGGGAAGAGGGTGGCTACACCTTC. The chain has TRBV20-1 and TRBJ1-2; 7 bases are a match to TRBD1. Germline CDR1 is DFQATT and CDR2 is SNEGSKA (reference sequence). This CDR3 spans 11 amino acids.

The chain uses TRBV5-8 and TRBJ1-1, with no clear D. Germline V gene data show CDR1 as SGHTS and CDR2 as YDEGEE. The CDR3 consists of 11 residues. Trimming cost V 4 bases and J 7 bases, with 8 bases left between them. Written as DNA, the CDR3 is TGTGCCAGCAGCCCTCAGTTTGAAGCTTTCTTT. This sequence encodes CASSPQFEAFF.

V gene TRBV5-6 combines with J gene TRBJ2-3, with unresolved D. Germline V gene lookup returns CDR1 SGHDT and CDR2 YYEEEE. Trimming removed 2 bases at V and 1 base at J, with 5 bases between. This CDR3 region has 13 residues. The CDR3 region has the DNA TGTGCCAGCAGCTTCCGGGGCACAGATACGCAGTATTTT. Translating it yields CASSFRGTDTQYF.

The CDR3 region has the DNA TGCGCCAGCAGCCCACTGGGACAGGGATTTTCAGAACTGTTTTTT. Its protein is CASSPLGQGFSELFF. The rearrangement uses TRBV4-3 and TRBJ1-4; 9 nucleotides align to TRBD1. This CDR3 is built from 15 residues. Germline CDR1 reads LGHNA; CDR2 reads YSLEER. J gave up 12 bases and V 4 bases, and 12 bases lay outside the gene matches.

The rearrangement links TRBV19 to TRBJ2-7; D possibly corresponds to TRBD1 (7 bases). The CDR3 runs to 14 residues. Germline lookup yields CDR1 LNHDA and CDR2 SQIVND (reference sequence). The germline V and J ends were trimmed by 8 bases and 3 bases, with 17 bases remaining between them. CDR3 in DNA: TGTGCCAGTGGGGGCGGGACAGATTTCTACGAGCAGTACTTC. Its protein is CASGGGTDFYEQYF.

This sequence joins TRBV9 and TRBJ1-1, with TRBD1 matching over 11 bases. This CDR3 has 15 residues. Germline CDR1 is SGDLS and CDR2 is YYNGEE. V lost 3 bases and J lost 4; bases outside the gene matches: 5. DNA for the CDR3: TGTGCCAGCAGCGACCCCGGGACAGGGGGCACTGAAGCTTTCTTT. Translated: CASSDPGTGGTEAFF.

The chain combines TRBV4-1 with TRBJ2-7; 8 positions agree with TRBD1. This CDR3 contains 16 residues. After removal of 2 bases from V and 3 bases from J, the junction contained 9 bases not matched to a gene. Per the germline V gene, CDR1 is MGHRA and CDR2 is YSYEKL. As DNA, the CDR3 is TGCGCCAGCAGCCAACCTGGAAGGGACAGGCTCTACGAGCAGTACTTC. It encodes CASSQPGRDRLYEQYF.

CDR3 region: CASSQVVGDEQYF. As DNA, the CDR3 is TGCGCCAGCAGCCAAGTGGTAGGGGACGAGCAGTACTTC. The V gene is TRBV4-3, the J gene TRBJ2-7; TRBD1 might be the D (5 bases). The CDR3 consists of 13 residues. V was pared by 1 base and J by 5 bases, with 9 bases between. Germline V gene data show CDR1 as LGHNA and CDR2 as YSLEER.